This T cell receptor (beta chain) was captured in a study of CD8+ T cells in alopecia areata. Study background: Oral tofacitinib (5 to 10 mg twice daily) was administered to treated patients. Study observations and caveats: For lesional scalp, especially alopecia totalis/universalis, clonality was higher than in normal scalp.

Starting from PBMCs, sorting isolated CD4+ and CD8+ T cells. To note about this clone: The antigen is undetermined. The same CDR3 can be traced to other DNA sequences in this sample.

In each case, RNA was isolated and then reverse transcribed into cDNA as the sequencing template. Assay: immunoSEQ multiplex PCR; the TCRdb copy retains only in-frame clones and omits some. In the table there are some 180,000 clones, roughly 60% of which are singletons. Germline CDR1 and CDR2: LGHNT and FRNRAP. The ends were cut back, 1 base at V and 3 bases at J, with 3 bases in the middle. The CDR3 extends over 12 amino acids. This TCR came from a human donor with alopecia areata. Source: CD4+ T cells sorted from blood, taken at week 0. J is TRBJ1-1 and V is TRBV12-5; D ambiguous. The CDR3 loop reads CASGLEDTEAFF. For the CDR3, the DNA is TGTGCTAGTGGTTTGGAAGACACTGAAGCTTTCTTT.